The 12 T cell receptor beta chains given below trace back to one sample, sequenced in a study of blood T cell repertoires in COVID-19. Repertoires were generated with immunoSEQ multiplex PCR, while TCRdb's copy carries only in-frame clones and drops some. The sample lists about 500,000 clones, roughly nine tenths occurring once. Input material: peripheral blood. The origin of the receptors is a woman aged 45-59 years with COVID-19, enrolled during active disease.

The gene calls are TRBV5-1 and TRBJ2-6; 12 bases match TRBD2. Trimming removed 5 bases from V and 0 bases from J; junction bases left unmatched: 6. The CDR3 runs 18 residues. CDR1 and CDR2 (germline): SGHRS, YFSETQ. The CDR3 spells CASRKGLAGLSGANVLTF. The CDR3 nucleotides read TGCGCCAGCAGGAAAGGACTAGCGGGGCTCTCTGGGGCCAACGTCCTGACTTTC. Drawing the rest from reference TRBV5-1 and TRBJ2-6, the complete variable domain is KAGVTQTPRYLIKTRGQQVTLSCSPISGHRSVSWYQQTPGQGLQFLFEYFSETQRNKGNFPGRFSGRQFSNSRSEMNVSTLELGDSALYLCASRKGLAGLSGANVLTFGAGSRLTVL.

The V call is TRBV5-1, the J call TRBJ2-7; D perhaps matches TRBD2 (6 bases). CDR1 SGHRS and CDR2 YFSETQ come from the germline V gene. V was clipped by 4 bases and J by 4 bases, with 18 bases between them. CDR3 length equals 15 residues. The CDR3 reads CASSVGRDLEYEQYF. As DNA, the CDR3 is TGCGCCAGCAGCGTGGGGCGGGATCTGGAGTACGAGCAGTACTTC.

This clone showed up just a few times. This chain joins TRBV28 and TRBJ1-1, with 12 positions matching TRBD1. The CDR3 runs to 17 residues. V lost 6 bases to trimming and J lost 4 bases; unmatched junction nucleotides: 12. Germline lookup yields CDR1 MDHEN and CDR2 SYDVKM. The CDR3 DNA is TGTGCCAGCAGAGCCGGGACAGGGGGCCCTGGGGGCACTGAAGCTTTCTTT. Its protein is CASRAGTGGPGGTEAFF. Based on the CDR3 plus reference TRBV28 and TRBJ1-1, the full variable domain is DVKVTQSSRYLVKRTGEKVFLECVQDMDHENMFWYRQDPGLGLRLIYFSYDVKMKEKGDIPEGYSVSREKKERFSLILESASTNQTSMYLCASRAGTGGPGGTEAFFGQGTRLTVV.

The gene calls are TRBV10-3 and TRBJ1-4; D not resolved. Germline loops: CDR1 ENHRY, CDR2 SYGVKD. V lost 1 base and J lost 3, with 9 bases in between. This CDR3 has 15 amino acids. CDR3 sequence: CAISEWGDPNEKLFF. The CDR3 DNA sequence: TGTGCCATCAGTGAGTGGGGAGACCCTAATGAAAAACTGTTTTTT.

This chain uses TRBV7-9 with TRBJ2-7; the match to TRBD1 covers 7 bases. The trim removed 0 bases at V and 3 bases at J, leaving 5 bases unmatched. CDR1 is SEHNR, CDR2 FQNEAQ, per germline (reference sequence). This CDR3 comprises 15 residues. This CDR3 reads CASSLAPGQHYEQYF. CDR3 sequence (DNA): TGTGCCAGCAGCTTAGCGCCGGGACAGCACTACGAGCAGTACTTC.

In DNA, the CDR3 is TGTGCCAGTAGTACAAGACAGGGAATCGATGAGCAGTTCTTC. This sequence encodes CASSTRQGIDEQFF. The chain uses TRBV19 and TRBJ2-1; 7 nucleotides align to TRBD1. Germline trimming cut 4 bases from V and 8 bases from J; bases unmatched to any gene: 8. Germline V gene sequence: CDR1 LNHDA, CDR2 SQIVND (reference sequence). The CDR3 sequence is 14 residues long.

The V gene is TRBV7-6, the J gene TRBJ1-4; TRBD1 aligns across 10 bases. Germline CDR1 SGHVS, CDR2 FNYEAQ. CDR3 length: 16 residues. V gave up 4 bases and J gave up 7 bases; unmatched junction bases: 9. CDR3 coding DNA: TGTGCCAGCAGCTCCCCCCACGACAGGGGGCGTGAAAAACTGTTTTTT. Protein product: CASSSPHDRGREKLFF.

The V gene is TRBV7-2, the J gene TRBJ1-2, with D unclear. There are 14 residues in the CDR3. Germline CDR1 is SGHTA and CDR2 is FQGNSA. V lost 5 bases and J lost 8, with 18 bases in between. The CDR3 is CASSPSPGMEGYTF. Here the CDR3 DNA reads TGTGCCAGCAGCCCAAGCCCCGGGATGGAAGGCTACACCTTC.

The gene calls are TRBV12-3 or TRBV12-4 and TRBJ2-2; D ambiguous. This CDR3 is built from 13 residues. The germline V and J ends were trimmed by 5 bases and 1 base, with 5 bases remaining between them. The CDR3 is CASSRGNTGELFF. For the CDR3, the DNA is TGTGCCAGCAGTCGCGGGAACACCGGGGAGCTGTTTTTT.

The chain has TRBV25-1 and TRBJ1-2; maybe TRBD1 (6 bases). CDR1 and CDR2 (germline): MGHDK, SYGVNS. CDR3 size: 14 residues. V was pared by 4 bases and J by 5 bases, with 14 bases between. The CDR3 here is CASSGDRIKYGYTF. The CDR3 DNA is TGTGCCAGCAGTGGAGACAGGATAAAGTATGGCTACACCTTC.

V is TRBV4-1 and J is TRBJ2-7; 8 bases match TRBD2. The germline gives CDR1 MGHRA, CDR2 YSYEKL. The CDR3 has 15 amino acids. V shed 1 base, J shed 6 bases, and the junction held 8 bases outside the gene matches. The CDR3 sequence is CASSQVTGGAREQYF. The CDR3 DNA follows: TGCGCCAGCAGCCAAGTGACGGGGGGGGCTCGCGAGCAGTACTTC.

This chain uses TRBV7-9 with TRBJ2-7, with unresolved D. Germline lookup yields CDR1 SEHNR and CDR2 FQNEAQ (reference sequence). Trimming cost V 2 bases and J 5 bases, with 7 bases left between them. The CDR3 is 12 amino acids. CDR3 region: CASSLRIDEQYF. CDR3 sequence (DNA): TGTGCCAGCAGCTTACGTATTGACGAGCAGTACTTC.